What follows is one TCR beta chain and its context. What it recognizes is unknown. These data belong to a study of T cell responses to AZD1222 COVID-19 vaccine. Turning to the study itself: Analysis merged second doses at about 4 or about 12 weeks.

TCRdb's table, derived via immunoSEQ multiplex PCR, lists solely in-frame clones and lacks some. There are roughly 150,000 clones in the sample; approximately 90% occur only once, and approximately 4.8% lies in the top ten. Unmatched junction bases numbered 7, after V lost 4 bases and J lost 7 bases. This CDR3 comprises 14 residues. From germline, CDR1 is LGHDT and CDR2 YNNKEL (reference sequence). Findings and limits, study-wide: Following two doses of AZD1222, Spike-specific TCR breadth and depth rose. Close to half of spike-specific TCRs reportedly recognize unmutated variant regions.

The specimen was peripheral blood, collected on day 0 of AZD1222 vaccination. The rearrangement links TRBV3-1 (or the pseudogene TRBV3-2) to TRBJ2-7; TRBD2 matches at 10 bases. The receptor's source is an adult in good health. CDR3 in amino acids: CASSPQREGTEQYF. The CDR3 region has the DNA TGTGCCAGCAGCCCACAGCGGGAGGGGACGGAGCAGTACTTC.